Listed below are T cell receptor beta chains from one sample, sequenced in a study of technical replicates of blood from several donors. Sequenced by immunoSEQ multiplex PCR; TCRdb stores in-frame clones only, minus some. The sample contains 75,000 to 95,000 clones, about 90% of which appear only once. Sequences were obtained from T cells isolated from PBMCs. The source is a human donor in good health. The CDR3 runs from the conserved cysteine through the conserved F or W. The D gene is left open where the match is weak. Clone size appears in some rows only: once, few, many, or a class for an expanded clone.

V gene	D gene	J gene	clone size	CDR3 protein	CDR3 DNA
TRBV15	-	TRBJ2-1	-	CATSSPHNEQFF	TGTGCCACCAGCAGCCCCCATAATGAGCAGTTCTTC
TRBV25-1	-	TRBJ1-3	-	CASSEFGRGGQSGNTIYF	TGTGCCAGCAGTGAATTCGGGCGCGGGGGGCAATCTGGAAACACCATATATTTT
TRBV19	TRBD1	TRBJ1-1	-	CASSDRGRTEAFF	TGTGCCAGTAGTGACAGGGGGCGCACTGAAGCTTTCTTT
TRBV7-2	TRBD2	TRBJ2-1	-	CASSLGFTSGRYYNEQFF	TGTGCCAGCAGCTTAGGCTTCACTAGCGGGAGGTACTACAATGAGCAGTTCTTC
TRBV2	-	TRBJ2-1	-	CASREGQSHRDEQFF	TGTGCCAGCAGGGAGGGACAGTCTCATCGGGATGAGCAGTTCTTC
TRBV5-8	-	TRBJ1-1	-	CASSQLTRRTEAFF	TGTGCCAGCAGCCAATTGACACGCCGCACTGAAGCTTTCTTT
TRBV20-1	-	TRBJ2-1	-	CSARTYREQFF	TGCAGTGCTAGAACCTACCGTGAGCAGTTCTTC
TRBV2	TRBD1	TRBJ2-7	-	CASSEPIFRQGSYEQYF	TGTGCCAGCAGTGAACCGATCTTTAGACAGGGATCCTACGAGCAGTACTTC
TRBV10-3	-	TRBJ1-5	-	CAISEYQGNNQPQHF	TGTGCCATCAGTGAGTACCAGGGAAACAATCAGCCCCAGCATTTT
TRBV25-1	-	TRBJ2-3	-	CASSDQIRVGDTQYF	TGTGCCAGCAGTGATCAGATTCGCGTCGGGGATACGCAGTATTTT
TRBV5-1	TRBD2	TRBJ2-2	-	CASSLRVAGTNTGELFF	TGCGCCAGCAGCTTGAGGGTAGCGGGGACAAACACCGGGGAGCTGTTTTTT
TRBV30	TRBD1	TRBJ2-7	once	CAWSVRGQLSYEQYF	TGTGCCTGGAGTGTACGGGGACAGCTTTCCTACGAGCAGTACTTC
TRBV6-4	TRBD2	TRBJ2-1	-	CASSDRLAVYNEQFF	TGTGCCAGCAGTGACCGACTAGCGGTCTACAATGAGCAGTTCTTC
TRBV30	-	TRBJ1-5	few	CAWSSRSNQPQHF	TGTGCCTGGAGTTCCAGAAGTAATCAGCCCCAGCATTTT
TRBV13	-	TRBJ2-3	once	CASSSDTDTQYF	TGTGCCAGCAGCTCAGATACAGATACGCAGTATTTT
TRBV9	TRBD1	TRBJ2-2	-	CASSVLMGTVITGELFF	TGTGCCAGCAGCGTACTCATGGGGACAGTTATCACCGGGGAGCTGTTTTTT
TRBV20-1	-	TRBJ2-3	-	CSAFTDTQYF	TGCAGTGCCTTCACAGATACGCAGTATTTT
TRBV7-2	TRBD1	TRBJ2-2	-	CAELGQGLRTGELFF	TGTGCCGAATTAGGACAGGGGTTACGCACCGGGGAGCTGTTTTTT
TRBV9	TRBD1	TRBJ1-3	-	CASSVGDTGAYSGNTIYF	TGTGCCAGCAGCGTAGGCGACACAGGGGCCTACTCTGGAAACACCATATATTTT
TRBV27	TRBD1	TRBJ2-2	-	CASRTGPANTGELFF	TGTGCCAGCAGGACAGGGCCAGCGAACACCGGGGAGCTGTTTTTT